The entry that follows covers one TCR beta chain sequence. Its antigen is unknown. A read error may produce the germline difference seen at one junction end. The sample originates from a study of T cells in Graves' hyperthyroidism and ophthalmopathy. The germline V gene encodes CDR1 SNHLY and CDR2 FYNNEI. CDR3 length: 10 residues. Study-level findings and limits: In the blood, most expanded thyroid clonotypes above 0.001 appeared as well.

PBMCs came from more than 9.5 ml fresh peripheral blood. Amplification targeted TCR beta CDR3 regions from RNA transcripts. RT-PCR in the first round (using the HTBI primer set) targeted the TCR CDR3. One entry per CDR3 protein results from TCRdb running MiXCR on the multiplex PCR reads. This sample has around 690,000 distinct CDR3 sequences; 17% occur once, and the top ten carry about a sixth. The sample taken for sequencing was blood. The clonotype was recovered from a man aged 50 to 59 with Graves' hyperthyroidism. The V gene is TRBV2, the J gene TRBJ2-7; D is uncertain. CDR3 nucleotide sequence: TGTGCCCGCAGTAACTACGAGCAGTACTTC. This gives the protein CARSNYEQYF. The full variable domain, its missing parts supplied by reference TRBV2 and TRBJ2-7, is EPEVTQTPSHQVTQMGQEVILRCVPISNHLYFYWYRQILGQKVEFLVSFYNNEISEKSEIFDDQFSVERPDGSNFTLKIRSTKLEDSAMYFCARSNYEQYFGPGTRLTVT.